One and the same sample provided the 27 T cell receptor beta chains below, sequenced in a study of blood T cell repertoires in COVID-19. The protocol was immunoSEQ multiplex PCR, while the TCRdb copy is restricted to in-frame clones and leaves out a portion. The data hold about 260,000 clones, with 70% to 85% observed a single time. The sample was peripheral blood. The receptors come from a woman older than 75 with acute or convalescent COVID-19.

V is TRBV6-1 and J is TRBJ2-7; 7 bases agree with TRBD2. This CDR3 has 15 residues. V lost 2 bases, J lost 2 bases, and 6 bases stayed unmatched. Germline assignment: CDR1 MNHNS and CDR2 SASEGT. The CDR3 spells CASSESSGIPYEQYF. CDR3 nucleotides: TGTGCCAGCAGTGAATCGAGCGGGATCCCCTACGAGCAGTACTTC.

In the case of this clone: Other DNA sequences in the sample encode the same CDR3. CDR3 sequence reads: CSVEDRGYEQYF. DNA of the CDR3: TGCAGCGTGGAGGACAGGGGATACGAGCAGTACTTC. This rearrangement joins TRBV29-1 to TRBJ2-7; 9 nucleotides align to TRBD1. This CDR3 region has 12 residues. The V gene's germline CDR1 is SQVTM and CDR2 ANQGSEA. V shed 6 bases, J shed 4 bases, and the junction held 4 bases outside the gene matches.

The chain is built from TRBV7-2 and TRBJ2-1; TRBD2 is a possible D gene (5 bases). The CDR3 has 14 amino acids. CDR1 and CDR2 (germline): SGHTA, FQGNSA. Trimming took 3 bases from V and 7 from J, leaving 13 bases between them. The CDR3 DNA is TGTGCCAGCAGCTTGTCGGCGGGCGTTAATGAGCAGTTCTTC. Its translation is CASSLSAGVNEQFF.

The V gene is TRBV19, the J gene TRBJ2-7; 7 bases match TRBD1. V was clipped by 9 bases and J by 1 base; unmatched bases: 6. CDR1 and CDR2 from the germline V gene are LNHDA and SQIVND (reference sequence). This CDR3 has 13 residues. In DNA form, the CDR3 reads TGTGCCAGCATTGGACAGGCTTCCTACGAGCAGTACTTC. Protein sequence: CASIGQASYEQYF.

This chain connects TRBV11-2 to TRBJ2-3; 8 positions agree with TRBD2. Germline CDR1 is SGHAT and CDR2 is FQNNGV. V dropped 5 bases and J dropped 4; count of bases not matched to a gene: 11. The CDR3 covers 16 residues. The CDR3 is CASSRGTSTYADTQYF. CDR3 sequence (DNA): TGTGCCAGCAGCCGTGGGACTAGTACGTACGCAGATACGCAGTATTTT. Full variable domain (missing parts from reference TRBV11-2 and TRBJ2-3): EAGVAQSPRYKIIEKRQSVAFWCNPISGHATLYWYQQILGQGPKLLIQFQNNGVVDDSQLPKDRFSAERLKGVDSTLKIQPAKLEDSAVYLCASSRGTSTYADTQYFGPGTRLTVL.

The CDR3 region has the DNA TGCGCCAGCAGCCCCCCTGGACAGCGGCCATACGAGCAGTACTTC. Amino acid sequence: CASSPPGQRPYEQYF. The V and J genes are TRBV5-1 and TRBJ2-7; D is possibly TRBD1 (6 bases). V dropped 4 bases and J dropped 4 bases, with 18 bases sitting between them. Germline V CDR1 and CDR2: SGHRS, YFSETQ. The CDR3 is made up of 15 amino acids.

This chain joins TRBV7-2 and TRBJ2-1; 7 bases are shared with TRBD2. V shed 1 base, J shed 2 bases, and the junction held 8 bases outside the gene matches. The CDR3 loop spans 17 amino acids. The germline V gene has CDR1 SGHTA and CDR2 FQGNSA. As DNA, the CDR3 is TGTGCCAGCAGCTTAGGTGGGAGGGCCGCCCCCTACAATGAGCAGTTCTTC. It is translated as CASSLGGRAAPYNEQFF.

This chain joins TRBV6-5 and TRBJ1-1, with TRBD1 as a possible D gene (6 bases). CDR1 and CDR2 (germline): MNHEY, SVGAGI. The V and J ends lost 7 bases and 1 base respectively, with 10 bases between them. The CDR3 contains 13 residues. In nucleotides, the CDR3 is TGTGCCAGCATACGGGACACGAACACTGAAGCTTTCTTT. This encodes CASIRDTNTEAFF.

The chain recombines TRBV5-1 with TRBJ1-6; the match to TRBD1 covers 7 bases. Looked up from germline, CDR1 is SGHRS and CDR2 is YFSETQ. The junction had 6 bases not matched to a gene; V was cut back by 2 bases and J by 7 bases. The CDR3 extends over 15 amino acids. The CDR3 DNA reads TGCGCCAGCAGCTTAAGAGGACAGGAAAATTCACCCCTCCACTTT. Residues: CASSLRGQENSPLHF.

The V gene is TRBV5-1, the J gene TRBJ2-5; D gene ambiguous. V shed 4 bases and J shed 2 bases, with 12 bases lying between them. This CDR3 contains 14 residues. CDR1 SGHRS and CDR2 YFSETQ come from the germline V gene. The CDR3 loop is CASSPTSPQETQYF. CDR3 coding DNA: TGCGCCAGCAGCCCCACTTCCCCTCAAGAGACCCAGTACTTC. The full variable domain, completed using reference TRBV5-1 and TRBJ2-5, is KAGVTQTPRYLIKTRGQQVTLSCSPISGHRSVSWYQQTPGQGLQFLFEYFSETQRNKGNFPGRFSGRQFSNSRSEMNVSTLELGDSALYLCASSPTSPQETQYFGPGTRLLVL.

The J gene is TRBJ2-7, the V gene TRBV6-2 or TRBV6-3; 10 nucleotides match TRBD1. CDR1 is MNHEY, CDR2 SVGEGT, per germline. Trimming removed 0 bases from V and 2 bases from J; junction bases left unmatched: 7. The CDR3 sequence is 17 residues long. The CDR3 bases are TGTGCCAGCAGTTACTCGACGACAGGGGGCACTCCCTACGAGCAGTACTTC. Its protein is CASSYSTTGGTPYEQYF.

The CDR3, as DNA: TGTGCCAGCAGCTTAGTGCGGGATACGCAGTATTTT. It yields the protein CASSLVRDTQYF. The chain has TRBV7-6 and TRBJ2-3; D call uncertain. The length of the CDR3 is 12 residues. The germline CDR1 and CDR2 sequences are SGHVS and FNYEAQ. The germline V and J ends were trimmed by 1 base and 6 bases, with 5 bases remaining between them.

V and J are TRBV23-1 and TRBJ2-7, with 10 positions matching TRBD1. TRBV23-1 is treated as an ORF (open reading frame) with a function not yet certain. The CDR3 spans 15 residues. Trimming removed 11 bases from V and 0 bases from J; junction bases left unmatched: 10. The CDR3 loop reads CAADRGAYSSYEQYF. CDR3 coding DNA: TGCGCCGCGGACAGGGGGGCCTATAGCTCCTACGAGCAGTACTTC.

The CDR3 coding sequence is TGCGCCAGCAGCACCGGACAGGCAATGAACACTGAAGCTTTCTTT. Amino acids: CASSTGQAMNTEAFF. This chain links TRBV5-1 with TRBJ1-1, with TRBD1 identical over 7 bases. The CDR3 is 15 residues long. The junction had 6 bases not matched to a gene; V was cut back by 4 bases and J by 0 bases. The germline V gene has CDR1 SGHRS and CDR2 YFSETQ.

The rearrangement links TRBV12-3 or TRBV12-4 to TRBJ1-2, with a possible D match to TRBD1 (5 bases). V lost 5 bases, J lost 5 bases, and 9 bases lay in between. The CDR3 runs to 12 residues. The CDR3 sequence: CASSMGGYGYTF. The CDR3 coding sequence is TGTGCCAGCAGTATGGGGGGTTATGGCTACACCTTC.

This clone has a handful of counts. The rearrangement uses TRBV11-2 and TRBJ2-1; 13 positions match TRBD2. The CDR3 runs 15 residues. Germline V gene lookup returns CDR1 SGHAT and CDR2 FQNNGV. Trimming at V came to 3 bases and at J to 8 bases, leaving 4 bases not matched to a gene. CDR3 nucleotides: TGTGCCAGCAGCTTCCGGACTAGCGGGAGCCATGAGCAGTTCTTC. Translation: CASSFRTSGSHEQFF.

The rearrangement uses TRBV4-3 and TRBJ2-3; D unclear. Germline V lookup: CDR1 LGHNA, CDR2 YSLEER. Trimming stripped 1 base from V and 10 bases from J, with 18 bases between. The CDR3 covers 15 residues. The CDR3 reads CASSQVGEAAAPQYF. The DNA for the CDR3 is TGCGCCAGCAGCCAAGTAGGAGAGGCCGCGGCGCCGCAGTATTTT.

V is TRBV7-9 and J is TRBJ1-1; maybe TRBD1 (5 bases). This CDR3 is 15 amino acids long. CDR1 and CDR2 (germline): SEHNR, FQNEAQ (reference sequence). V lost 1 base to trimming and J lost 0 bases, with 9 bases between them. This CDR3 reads CASSLEVGLNTEAFF. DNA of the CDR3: TGTGCCAGCAGCTTAGAGGTGGGGCTGAACACTGAAGCTTTCTTT.

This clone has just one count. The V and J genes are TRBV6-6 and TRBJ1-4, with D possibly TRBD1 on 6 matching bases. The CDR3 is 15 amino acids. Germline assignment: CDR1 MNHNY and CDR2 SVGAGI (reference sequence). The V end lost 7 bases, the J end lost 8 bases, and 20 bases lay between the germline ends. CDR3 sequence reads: CASNAQGPGREKLFF. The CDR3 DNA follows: TGTGCCAGCAACGCACAGGGACCTGGAAGGGAAAAACTGTTTTTT.

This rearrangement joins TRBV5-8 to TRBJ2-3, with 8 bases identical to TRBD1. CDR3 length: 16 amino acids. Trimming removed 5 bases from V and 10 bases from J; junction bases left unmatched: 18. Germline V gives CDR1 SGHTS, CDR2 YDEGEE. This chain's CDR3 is CASRRSGQGNFHAQYF. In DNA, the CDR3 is TGTGCCAGCAGAAGAAGCGGACAGGGCAATTTCCATGCGCAGTATTTT.

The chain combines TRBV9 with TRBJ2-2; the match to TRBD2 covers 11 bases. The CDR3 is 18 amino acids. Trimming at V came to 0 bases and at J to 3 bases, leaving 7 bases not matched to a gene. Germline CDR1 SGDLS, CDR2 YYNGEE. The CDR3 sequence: CASSVAGTSGWDTGELFF. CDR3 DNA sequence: TGTGCCAGCAGCGTAGCTGGGACTAGCGGATGGGACACCGGGGAGCTGTTTTTT.

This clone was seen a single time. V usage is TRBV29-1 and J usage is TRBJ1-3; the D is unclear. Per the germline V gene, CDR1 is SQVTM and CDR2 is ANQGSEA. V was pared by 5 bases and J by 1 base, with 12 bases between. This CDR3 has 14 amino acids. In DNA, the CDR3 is TGCAGCGTTACGTTTCCGGGTTCTGGAAACACCATATATTTT. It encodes CSVTFPGSGNTIYF.

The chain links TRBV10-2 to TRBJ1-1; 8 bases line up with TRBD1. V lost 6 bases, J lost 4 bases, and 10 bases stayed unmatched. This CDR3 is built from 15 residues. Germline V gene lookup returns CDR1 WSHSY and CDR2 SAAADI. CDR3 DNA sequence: TGCGCCAGCAGAAACAGACAGGGGTTGGGCACTGAAGCTTTCTTT. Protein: CASRNRQGLGTEAFF.

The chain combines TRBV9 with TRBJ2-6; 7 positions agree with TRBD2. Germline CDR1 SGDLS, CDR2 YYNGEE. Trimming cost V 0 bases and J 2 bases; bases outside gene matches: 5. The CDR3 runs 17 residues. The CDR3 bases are TGTGCCAGCAGCGTAGCGACGGGGGGTACTGGGGCCAACGTCCTGACTTTC. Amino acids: CASSVATGGTGANVLTF.

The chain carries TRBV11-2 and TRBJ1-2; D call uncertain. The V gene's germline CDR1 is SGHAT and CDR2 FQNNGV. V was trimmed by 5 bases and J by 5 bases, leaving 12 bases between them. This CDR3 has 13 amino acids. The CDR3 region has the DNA TGTGCCAGCAGCCCTCGGACTGATTATGGCTACACCTTC. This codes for CASSPRTDYGYTF. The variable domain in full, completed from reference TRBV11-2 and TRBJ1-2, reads EAGVAQSPRYKIIEKRQSVAFWCNPISGHATLYWYQQILGQGPKLLIQFQNNGVVDDSQLPKDRFSAERLKGVDSTLKIQPAKLEDSAVYLCASSPRTDYGYTFGSGTRLTVV.

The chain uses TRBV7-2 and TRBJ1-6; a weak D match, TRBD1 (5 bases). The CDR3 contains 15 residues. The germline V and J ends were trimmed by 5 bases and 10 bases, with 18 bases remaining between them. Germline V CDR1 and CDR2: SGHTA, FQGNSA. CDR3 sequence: CASSPLGGARSPLHF. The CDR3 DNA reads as TGTGCCAGCAGCCCCCTCGGAGGGGCCAGGTCACCCCTCCACTTT.

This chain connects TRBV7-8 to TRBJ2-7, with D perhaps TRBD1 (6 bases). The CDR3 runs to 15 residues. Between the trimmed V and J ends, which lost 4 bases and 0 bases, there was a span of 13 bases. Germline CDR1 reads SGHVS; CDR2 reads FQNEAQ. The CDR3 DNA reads TGTGCCAGCAGCTCGAGCAGGGGCCTCTCCTACGAGCAGTACTTC. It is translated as CASSSSRGLSYEQYF.